A single sample is the source of the 10 T cell receptor beta chains below, sequenced in a study of T cells after posttransplantation cyclophosphamide. Cyclophosphamide on days +3 and +4 followed busulfan-fludarabine conditioning and a marrow graft. Profiling relied on immunoSEQ multiplex PCR, and the TCRdb table lists in-frame clones only, not all of them. This table has 7,500 to 10,000 clones, approximately 82% appearing once. This material consisted of PBMCs, taken approximately 2,000 days after a stem cell transplant with posttransplant cyclophosphamide. The source is a female patient in her 40s who received an allogeneic stem cell transplant from a related donor, was CMV-positive, and had no GVHD. The T cells may partly be graft donor cells.

This chain connects TRBV2 to TRBJ2-7; tentatively, D is TRBD1 (6 bases). This CDR3 is built from 14 residues. Germline V gives CDR1 SNHLY, CDR2 FYNNEI. V lost 6 bases and J 0 bases, leaving 12 bases between the germline ends. Here the CDR3 reads CASSSRGHSYEQYF. Written as DNA, the CDR3 is TGTGCCAGCAGCTCCAGGGGTCACTCCTACGAGCAGTACTTC.

The chain is built from TRBV13 and TRBJ2-7; D perhaps matches TRBD1 (7 bases). The CDR3 is 17 residues long. CDR1 is PRHDT, CDR2 FYEKMQ, per germline (reference sequence). Trimming pared 1 base from V and 1 base from J, leaving 17 bases between. CDR3 region: CASSLVDGQEGSYEQYF. The DNA of the CDR3 is TGTGCCAGCAGCTTAGTTGATGGACAGGAGGGATCCTACGAGCAGTACTTC.

V usage is TRBV2 and J usage is TRBJ1-6; D call uncertain. Between the trimmed V and J ends, which lost 4 bases and 8 bases, there was a span of 15 bases. The CDR3 totals 15 residues. The germline V gene has CDR1 SNHLY and CDR2 FYNNEI. CDR3 sequence (DNA): TGTGCCAGCAGTGGCCTAAGGCAAGAGGATTCACCCCTCCACTTT. It encodes CASSGLRQEDSPLHF.

This chain links TRBV5-1 with TRBJ2-7; possible D gene TRBD1, 5 bases. The germline V gene has CDR1 SGHRS and CDR2 YFSETQ. Trimming took 0 bases from V and 2 from J, leaving 9 bases between them. The length of the CDR3 is 14 residues. The CDR3 coding sequence is TGCGCCAGCAGCTTGGGACAGAGCACCTACGAGCAGTACTTC. Amino acid sequence: CASSLGQSTYEQYF.

The chain is built from TRBV5-6 and TRBJ1-6; D is undetermined. Trimming left V 3 bases short and J 6 bases short, with 16 bases between. This CDR3 region has 16 residues. Germline V gene lookup returns CDR1 SGHDT and CDR2 YYEEEE. CDR3 protein: CASSSLVGGANSPLHF. CDR3 sequence (DNA): TGTGCCAGCAGCTCGCTTGTCGGAGGAGCTAATTCACCCCTCCACTTT.

The chain has TRBV10-3 and TRBJ1-2, with 7 bases lining up with TRBD1. With 10 bases clipped from V and 5 bases from J, the junction kept 22 bases outside the gene matches. Germline V lookup: CDR1 ENHRY, CDR2 SYGVKD. The CDR3 spans 17 residues. CDR3 in amino acids: CATQEGGRASFLYGYTF. The CDR3 region has the DNA TGTGCCACCCAGGAAGGGGGCAGGGCCAGCTTCCTTTATGGCTACACCTTC.

This chain connects TRBV5-1 to TRBJ1-1; 8 bases agree with TRBD1. CDR1 SGHRS and CDR2 YFSETQ come from the germline V gene. V shed 7 bases and J 1 base; nucleotides not matched to a gene: 3. CDR3 length equals 13 residues. The CDR3 loop is CASRDRPNTEAFF. The CDR3 bases are TGCGCCAGCCGGGACAGGCCGAACACTGAAGCTTTCTTT. Filled out from reference TRBV5-1 and TRBJ1-1, the complete variable domain reads KAGVTQTPRYLIKTRGQQVTLSCSPISGHRSVSWYQQTPGQGLQFLFEYFSETQRNKGNFPGRFSGRQFSNSRSEMNVSTLELGDSALYLCASRDRPNTEAFFGQGTRLTVV.

This rearrangement joins TRBV2 to TRBJ2-7; a possible D gene is TRBD2 (6 bases). Trimming removed 2 bases from V and 5 bases from J, with 16 bases in between. Germline CDR1 and CDR2: SNHLY and FYNNEI. The CDR3 is made up of 15 amino acids. The CDR3 coding sequence is TGTGCCAGCAGTGAAATTTCGTTTTGGGGGGACGAGCAGTACTTC. Translation: CASSEISFWGDEQYF. The variable domain in full, with the rest retrieved from reference TRBV2 and TRBJ2-7, is EPEVTQTPSHQVTQMGQEVILRCVPISNHLYFYWYRQILGQKVEFLVSFYNNEISEKSEIFDDQFSVERPDGSNFTLKIRSTKLEDSAMYFCASSEISFWGDEQYFGPGTRLTVT.

The chain carries TRBV5-4 and TRBJ2-6; 8 bases line up with TRBD1. The CDR3 runs to 16 residues. V trimming: 1 base; J trimming: 4 bases; junction bases outside the gene matches: 4. CDR1 is SGHNT and CDR2 is YYREEE in the germline V gene (reference sequence). CDR3 loop: CASSLRTGTGANVLTF. As DNA, the CDR3 is TGTGCCAGCAGCTTGCGGACAGGGACCGGGGCCAACGTCCTGACTTTC.

The chain recombines TRBV7-2 with TRBJ2-1; TRBD2 might be the D (6 bases). CDR1 and CDR2 from the germline V gene are SGHTA and FQGNSA. This CDR3 contains 13 residues. CDR3 DNA sequence: TGTGCAGTATTAGGACTTAGGGACTATGAGCAGTTCTTC. Amino acids: CAVLGLRDYEQFF.